The clone carrying this T cell receptor beta chain was found many times. Its matching antigen is unknown. This sample is drawn from a study of T cells in Graves' hyperthyroidism and ophthalmopathy. Findings of the study overall: Blood samples included most of the expanded thyroid clonotypes exceeding 0.001.

Amplification of TCR beta CDR3 regions was performed using RNA transcripts as template. RT-PCR in the first round (using the HTBI primer set) targeted the TCR CDR3. One entry per CDR3 protein results from TCRdb running MiXCR on the multiplex PCR reads. The sample records fewer than 500,000 distinct CDR3 sequences, about 14% being singletons. Germline V gene sequence: CDR1 SGHAT, CDR2 FQNNGV. The CDR3 extends over 15 amino acids. V lost 5 bases to trimming and J lost 11 bases; unmatched junction nucleotides: 6. The chain uses TRBV11-2 and TRBJ2-4; TRBD2 matches 16 bases. Sequenced: blood. The receptor comes from a woman younger than 45 with Graves' ophthalmopathy. Here the CDR3 reads CASSLGLAGGSVQYF. As DNA, the CDR3 is TGTGCCAGCAGCCTGGGACTAGCGGGGGGGTCGGTTCAGTACTTC.